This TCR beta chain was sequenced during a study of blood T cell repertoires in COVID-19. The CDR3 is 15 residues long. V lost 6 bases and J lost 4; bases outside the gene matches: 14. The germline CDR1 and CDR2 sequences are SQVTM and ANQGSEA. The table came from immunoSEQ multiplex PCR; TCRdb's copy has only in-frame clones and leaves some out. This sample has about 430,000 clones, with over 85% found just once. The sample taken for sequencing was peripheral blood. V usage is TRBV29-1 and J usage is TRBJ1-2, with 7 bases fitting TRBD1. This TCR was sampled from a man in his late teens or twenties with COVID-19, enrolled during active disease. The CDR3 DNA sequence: TGCAGCGTCGCACAGGGGACTCTAACGGGCTATGGCTACACCTTC. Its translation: CSVAQGTLTGYGYTF. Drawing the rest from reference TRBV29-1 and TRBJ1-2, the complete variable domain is SAVISQKPSRDICQRGTSLTIQCQVDSQVTMMFWYRQQPGQSLTLIATANQGSEATYESGFVIDKFPISRPNLTFSTLTVSNMSPEDSSIYLCSVAQGTLTGYGYTFGSGTRLTVV.